These T cell receptor beta chains were read from a single sample in a study of identical twins. Using its own MiXCR run on the 5' RACE reads, TCRdb lists one record per CDR3 protein. The data show 420,000 or so distinct CDR3 sequences, approximately 18% seen once. Source material: naive T cells sorted from blood. The receptors were sampled from a man between 50 and 59 years old in good health. The CDR3 runs from the conserved cysteine through the conserved F or W. The order of the fields is J gene, clone size, D gene, V gene, CDR3 protein, CDR3 DNA. The D gene is left open where the match is weak. A row's size may be missing; if present it is once, few, many or a size class.

TRBJ1-3 - TRBD1 TRBV28 CASTAPGQGDTIYF TGTGCCAGCACCGCGCCGGGACAGGGGGACACCATATATTTT
TRBJ2-5 - TRBD2 TRBV9 CASSHGLAGDRETQYF TGTGCCAGCAGTCATGGACTAGCGGGAGATAGAGAGACCCAGTACTTC
TRBJ1-1 many TRBD1 TRBV6-5 CASSYGRGRLDTEAFF TGTGCCAGCAGTTATGGCAGGGGGCGATTGGACACTGAAGCTTTCTTT
TRBJ2-5 few - TRBV9 CASSATGYSQETQYF TGTGCCAGCAGCGCCACAGGGTACTCCCAAGAGACCCAGTACTTC
TRBJ2-5 - - TRBV11-2 CASSPTMGVEETQYF TGTGCCAGCAGCCCGACAATGGGGGTAGAAGAGACCCAGTACTTC
TRBJ2-3 - - TRBV5-1 CASRARVDTQYF TGCGCCAGTCGGGCGAGGGTAGATACGCAGTATTTT
TRBJ1-1 few - TRBV4-2 CASSQDWLGGTEAFF TGTGCCAGCAGCCAAGATTGGTTAGGGGGCACTGAAGCTTTCTTT
TRBJ1-6 - - TRBV20-1 CSARAGINSPLHF TGCAGTGCTAGAGCTGGGATTAATTCACCCCTCCACTTT
TRBJ1-4 many - TRBV4-3 CASSQVWARTNEKLFF TGCGCCAGCAGCCAAGTTTGGGCACGAACTAATGAAAAACTGTTTTTT
TRBJ1-2 - - TRBV6-5 CASSYDRFSYGYTF TGTGCCAGCAGTTATGACAGATTCTCGTATGGCTACACCTTC
TRBJ2-5 - - TRBV20-1 CSASSGGVFQETQYF TGCAGTGCGTCTTCTGGCGGGGTTTTCCAAGAGACCCAGTACTTC
TRBJ1-5 many - TRBV6-2/TRBV6-3 CASTTEGNQPQHF TGTGCCAGCACCACAGAGGGCAATCAGCCCCAGCATTTT
TRBJ1-2 many - TRBV12-3/TRBV12-4 CASSPQGGSYGYTF TGTGCCAGCAGTCCCCAGGGCGGGTCCTATGGCTACACCTTC
TRBJ2-7 - - TRBV5-1 CASSLGQDSEQYF TGCGCCAGCAGCTTGGGGCAGGACTCGGAGCAGTACTTC
TRBJ2-5 - - TRBV24-1 CATSDPGPTGSQETQYF TGTGCCACCAGTGACCCGGGCCCAACAGGGTCCCAAGAGACCCAGTACTTC
TRBJ2-3 many TRBD1 TRBV24-1 CATSVTGMVTDTQYF TGTGCCACCAGCGTGACAGGGATGGTAACAGATACGCAGTATTTT
TRBJ2-7 - TRBD1 TRBV18 CASSPRWEGGTYEQYF TGTGCCAGCTCACCACGGTGGGAAGGGGGCACCTACGAGCAGTACTTC
TRBJ2-1 - TRBD2 TRBV3-1 CASSQVLAGGSGEQFF TGTGCCAGCAGCCAAGTGTTAGCGGGAGGTTCGGGTGAGCAGTTCTTC